This is a list of T cell receptor beta chains from one sample in a study of early T cells in non-severe SARS-CoV-2 infection. One entry per CDR3 protein, called by TCRdb with MiXCR from the 5' RACE reads. Among about 99,000 distinct CDR3 sequences listed, around 17% were seen once. The sample taken for sequencing was whole blood. These receptors were collected from an adult who was a healthcare worker with PCR-confirmed SARS-CoV-2 infection or an uninfected control (not recorded which). The CDR3 runs from the conserved cysteine through the conserved F or W. The order of the fields is clone size, V gene, J gene, D gene, CDR3 DNA, CDR3 protein. The D gene is left open where the match is weak. Rows may omit the clone size; those that give it use once, few, many or a size class.

>few|TRBV19|TRBJ2-1|TRBD2
TGTGCCAGTAGTATAACTAGCGGACCTTACAATGAGCAGTTCTTC
CASSITSGPYNEQFF
>-|TRBV9|TRBJ2-3|TRBD1
TGTGCCAGCAGCTTGAAGACAGGGGGCAGGACAGATACGCAGTATTTT
CASSLKTGGRTDTQYF
>-|TRBV14|TRBJ2-3|TRBD2
TGTGCCAGCAGCCAAGTGTTTCGGACTAGCGGGAGCGGGTATACGCAGTATTTT
CASSQVFRTSGSGYTQYF
>-|TRBV3-1|TRBJ2-2|-
TGTGCCAGCAGCATTTCCGGGGGGCCCGGGGAGCTGTTTTTT
CASSISGGPGELFF
>few|TRBV5-1|TRBJ2-1|TRBD2
TGCGCCAGCAGCGAAGCGGGGGGGCCCCTCAATGAGCAGTTCTTC
CASSEAGGPLNEQFF
>-|TRBV9|TRBJ2-2|-
TGTGCCAGCAGCCCCCGGACAGACGGGGAGCTGTTTTTT
CASSPRTDGELFF
>-|TRBV7-6|TRBJ2-1|-
TGTGCCAGCAGCTTCTACTATGGCGGCTCCTACAATGAGCAGTTCTTC
CASSFYYGGSYNEQFF
>few|TRBV7-9|TRBJ2-7|TRBD1
TGTGCCAGCAGCCGTGACAGGGGACGCTACGAGCAGTACTTC
CASSRDRGRYEQYF
>many|TRBV5-1|TRBJ1-2|TRBD1
TGCGCCAGCAGCCGAGATACTATAGAGGGACAGAGAAATGGCTACACCTTC
CASSRDTIEGQRNGYTF
>many|TRBV27|TRBJ2-7|-
TGTGCCAGCAGCGATACCTACGAGCAGTACTTC
CASSDTYEQYF
>few|TRBV14|TRBJ2-1|TRBD2
TGTGCCAGCAGCCCGATCGGCTCTAGCGGCGAGCAGTTCTTC
CASSPIGSSGEQFF
>-|TRBV27|TRBJ1-1|TRBD1
TGTGCCAGCAGGGGGGACAGGGACGCTTTCTTT
CASRGDRDAFF
>few|TRBV12-3/TRBV12-4|TRBJ2-3|TRBD2
TGTGCCAGCAGCGATGGACTAGCGCCTTACGACCCCACAGATACGCAGTATTTT
CASSDGLAPYDPTDTQYF
>many|TRBV5-4|TRBJ1-2|-
TGTGCCAGCAGCCTAAACGGGGGGCGGAACTATGGCTACACCTTC
CASSLNGGRNYGYTF
>many|TRBV29-1|TRBJ1-3|TRBD1
TGCAGCGTGGACAGGGGGGGTTCTCCCGGAAACACCATATATTTT
CSVDRGGSPGNTIYF
>-|TRBV6-2/TRBV6-3|TRBJ2-4|-
TGTGCCAGCAGTTACGTGAGGCCGGGCTCCAAAAACATTCAGTACTTC
CASSYVRPGSKNIQYF
>-|TRBV2|TRBJ1-3|TRBD1
TGTGCCAGCAGTGAAAGATCAGGGGGCCTGAACACCATATATTTT
CASSERSGGLNTIYF